This T cell receptor (beta chain) was sequenced during a study of post-analysis software for immune sequencing data. Study-wide results and caveats: A handful of TRBV segments appeared more often in patients than in controls, and TRBV5-6, TRBV5-1 and TRBV20-1 were among these.

Details on this clonotype: The antigen remains unidentified.

Germline loops: CDR1 SGHTA, CDR2 FQGNSA. V lost 1 base, J lost 5 bases, and 12 bases lay in between. This CDR3 has 15 residues. Prepared libraries of TCR beta cDNA carried unique molecular identifiers. TCRdb re-called the PCR reads with MiXCR, one entry per CDR3 protein. The profile covers a few hundred thousand distinct CDR3 sequences, with 30% to 40% appearing a single time and less than 8% taken by the ten largest. The sample comprised blood. V is TRBV7-2 and J is TRBJ2-1; possible D gene TRBD1, 6 bases. The clonotype comes from a girl aged 2 to 9 with multiple sclerosis. The CDR3 sequence: CASSLGGQPNNEQFF. The CDR3 DNA reads TGTGCCAGCAGCTTAGGCGGACAGCCTAACAATGAGCAGTTCTTC.